A selection of T cell receptor beta chains follows, all from one sample in a study of control samples from healthy donors and cancer patients. Here immunoSEQ multiplex PCR was the method, and the copy in TCRdb shows in-frame clones only, minus some. The sample carries 65,000 to 90,000 clones, roughly 89% recorded once. Sequencing input: PBMCs. These receptor sequences come from a woman in her forties or fifties with colorectal cancer. CDR3s include the opening cysteine and the closing phenylalanine or tryptophan. D genes are given only for firm matches. Some rows have no size entry. The others give once, few or many, or a class for an expanded clone.

j_call v_call d_call clone_size cdr3_nt cdr3_aa
TRBJ2-3 TRBV6-2/TRBV6-3 TRBD1 NA TGTGCCAGCAGTCGTCCGGGACAGGGGATCGCAGATACGCAGTATTTT CASSRPGQGIADTQYF
TRBJ2-3 TRBV12-3/TRBV12-4 NA NA TGTGCCAGCAGTTTGGGGTTCACAGATACGCAGTATTTT CASSLGFTDTQYF
TRBJ1-1 TRBV4-1 TRBD1 NA TGCGCCAGCAGCCGGGGACAGGTCACTGAAGCTTTCTTT CASSRGQVTEAFF
TRBJ1-5 TRBV4-1 NA few TGCGCCAGCAGCCAAGAGCGGGGAAACCAGCCCCAGCATTTT CASSQERGNQPQHF
TRBJ1-1 TRBV2 NA NA TGTGCCAGCAGTGCTGAAGCAGAAGCTTTCTTT CASSAEAEAFF
TRBJ2-1 TRBV5-1 TRBD2 NA TGCGCCAGCAGGCCTCCGGGACTAGCGTCCAATGAGCAGTTCTTC CASRPPGLASNEQFF
TRBJ1-1 TRBV20-1 NA few TGCAGTGCTAGTAATAGTCTGTACACTGAAGCTTTCTTT CSASNSLYTEAFF
TRBJ1-3 TRBV28 NA once TGTGCCAGCAGTTCCCCGGACGTCAACACCATATATTTT CASSSPDVNTIYF
TRBJ1-2 TRBV5-5 NA NA TGTGCCAGCAGCCCCAGCAGGGATTATGGCTACACCTTC CASSPSRDYGYTF
TRBJ2-5 TRBV28 TRBD2 NA TGTGCCAGCAGTTTATCGGGGGGGGATATTTCAGAGACCCAGTACTTC CASSLSGGDISETQYF
TRBJ2-3 TRBV11-1 TRBD1 NA TGTGCCAGCAGTTCAAGTACGACAGGGGATACGCAGTATTTT CASSSSTTGDTQYF
TRBJ1-1 TRBV19 TRBD1 NA TGTGCCAGTAAAAGACAGGGAGTTTTTGAAGCTTTCTTT CASKRQGVFEAFF
TRBJ2-5 TRBV10-2 NA NA TGCGCCAGCAGTGAGAAGAGAGAGACCCAGTACTTC CASSEKRETQYF
TRBJ1-1 TRBV5-4 NA once TGTGCCAGCAGCTTGGATGGTGAAATGAACACTGAAGCTTTCTTT CASSLDGEMNTEAFF
TRBJ2-3 TRBV7-2 TRBD2 NA TGTGCCAGCAGCCTGACTAGCGGGGGGGCAGATACGCAGTATTTT CASSLTSGGADTQYF
TRBJ1-4 TRBV30 NA once TGTGCCTGGAGTGTACTCAGGGAAAAACTGTTTTTT CAWSVLREKLFF